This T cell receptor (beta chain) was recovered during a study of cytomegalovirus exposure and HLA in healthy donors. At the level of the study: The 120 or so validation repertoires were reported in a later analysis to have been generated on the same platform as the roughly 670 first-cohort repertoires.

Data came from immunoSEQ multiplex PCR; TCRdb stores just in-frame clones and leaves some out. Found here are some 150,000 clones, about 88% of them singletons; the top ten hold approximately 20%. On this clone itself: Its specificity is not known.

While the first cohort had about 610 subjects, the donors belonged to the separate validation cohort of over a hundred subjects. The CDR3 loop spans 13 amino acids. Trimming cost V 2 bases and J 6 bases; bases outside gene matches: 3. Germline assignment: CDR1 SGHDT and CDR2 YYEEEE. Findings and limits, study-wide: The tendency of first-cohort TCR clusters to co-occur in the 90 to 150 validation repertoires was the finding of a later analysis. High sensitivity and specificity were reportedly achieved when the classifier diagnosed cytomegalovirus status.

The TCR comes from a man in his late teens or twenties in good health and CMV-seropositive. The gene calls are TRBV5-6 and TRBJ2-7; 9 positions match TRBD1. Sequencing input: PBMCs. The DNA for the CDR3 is TGTGCCAGCAGCTTCGGGACAGGGTTCGAGCAGTACTTC. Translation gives CASSFGTGFEQYF.